The clone carrying this T cell receptor (beta chain) was observed a few times. The time point here: after trial treatment. Treatment here: LDRT plus nivolumab, ipilimumab, low-dose cyclophosphamide and aspirin (RACIN trial). Every donor was treated with nivolumab, ipilimumab, aspirin, low-dose cyclophosphamide and also low-dose radiotherapy. The entry originates in a study of low-dose radiotherapy and immunotherapy resistance in tumors. Study as a whole: It was 1 Gy per fraction every two weeks that Cohort 2 received, adding up to 13 Gy over 26 weeks.

This CDR3 is built from 14 residues. Germline V gene lookup returns CDR1 SEHNR and CDR2 FQNEAQ (reference sequence). V was trimmed by 5 bases and J by 3 bases, leaving 14 bases between them. First-strand cDNA used TRAV- and TRBV-specific primers, covering alpha and beta chains. Both a constant-region primer and a V-primer adapter served to amplify TCRs across roughly 20 PCR cycles. TCRdb ran MiXCR on the reads and lists one entry per CDR3 protein. Of approximately 91,000 distinct CDR3 sequences listed, 20% to 25% are singletons. Sequencing used PBMCs, obtained after low-dose radiotherapy plus immunotherapy. The receptor was isolated from a female donor with ovarian cancer. This chain connects TRBV7-9 to TRBJ2-7, with D tentatively TRBD2 (5 bases). In nucleotides, the CDR3 is TGTGCCAGCAGCATACCCTCCGGGGTCTACGAGCAGTACTTC. Translation gives CASSIPSGVYEQYF.